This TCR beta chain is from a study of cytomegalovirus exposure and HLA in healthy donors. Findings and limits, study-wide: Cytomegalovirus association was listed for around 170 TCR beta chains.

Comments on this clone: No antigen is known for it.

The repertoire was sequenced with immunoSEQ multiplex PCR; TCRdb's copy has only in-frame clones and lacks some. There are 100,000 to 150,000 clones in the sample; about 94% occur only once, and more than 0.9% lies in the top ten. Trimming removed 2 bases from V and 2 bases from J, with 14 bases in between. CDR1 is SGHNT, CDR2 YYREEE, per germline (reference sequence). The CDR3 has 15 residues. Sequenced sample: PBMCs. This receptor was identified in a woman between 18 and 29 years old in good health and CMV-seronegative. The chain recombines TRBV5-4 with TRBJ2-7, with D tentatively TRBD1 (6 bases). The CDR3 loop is CASSFRDIIPYEQYF. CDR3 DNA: TGTGCCAGCAGCTTCAGGGACATAATCCCCTACGAGCAGTACTTC.